This entry describes one T cell receptor (beta chain). This sample was taken from a study of control samples from healthy donors and cancer patients. This table comes from immunoSEQ multiplex PCR, and its TCRdb copy is limited to in-frame clones, with some not included. The sample records approximately 100,000 clones, approximately 89% being singletons. This CDR3 region has 15 residues. V was shortened by 5 bases and J by 6 bases, with 18 bases between the two germline ends. Germline lookup yields CDR1 SGHVS and CDR2 FNYEAQ. Sequenced material: blood. The J gene is TRBJ2-3, the V gene TRBV7-6; D is unresolved. The receptor was derived from a man aged 25-45 years in good health. CDR3 loop: CASSGWGSRPDTQYF. CDR3 coding DNA: TGTGCCAGCAGCGGGTGGGGATCCCGACCCGATACGCAGTATTTT.